A single sample is the source of the 13 T cell receptor beta chains below, sequenced in a study of T cells after yellow fever vaccination. Each CDR3 protein gets one entry after TCRdb re-called the 5' RACE reads with MiXCR. Of some 420,000 distinct CDR3 sequences detected, about 17% appear once; the ten largest clones hold roughly a sixth. The material was PBMCs, obtained before the yellow fever booster vaccination. The receptors derive from a man aged 18 to 35 who received the YFV17D yellow fever vaccine.

The chain links TRBV29-1 to TRBJ1-1; unclear D gene. Germline V gene data show CDR1 as SQVTM and CDR2 as ANQGSEA. Trimming pared 4 bases from V and 1 base from J, leaving 4 bases between. The length of the CDR3 is 11 residues. The CDR3: CSVVANTEAFF. CDR3 bases: TGCAGCGTTGTTGCGAACACTGAAGCTTTCTTT.

This clonotype occurred a few times. V usage is TRBV7-2 and J usage is TRBJ1-1; TRBD1 is a possible D gene (6 bases). Germline loops: CDR1 SGHTA, CDR2 FQGNSA. The CDR3 sequence is 15 residues long. V gave up 1 base and J gave up 7 bases, with 16 bases separating them. This chain's CDR3 is CASSLGITGMREAFF. CDR3 bases: TGTGCCAGCAGCTTAGGGATAACAGGGATGCGTGAAGCTTTCTTT.

In its sample, this clonotype was seen a few times. The chain uses TRBV20-1 and TRBJ2-5; D possibly uses TRBD1 or TRBD2 (6 bases each). The CDR3 covers 13 residues. Germline assignment: CDR1 DFQATT and CDR2 SNEGSKA (reference sequence). Trimming stripped 5 bases from V and 3 bases from J, with 13 bases between. CDR3 amino acids: CSAWTGDKETQYF. In nucleotides, the CDR3 is TGCAGTGCTTGGACGGGGGACAAAGAGACCCAGTACTTC.

This clonotype was found a few times. The chain has TRBV15 and TRBJ2-3; perhaps D is TRBD1 or TRBD2 (5 bases each). This CDR3 is 16 amino acids long. Trimming removed 3 bases from V and 5 bases from J, with 18 bases in between. Germline V gene data show CDR1 as LNHNV and CDR2 as YYDKDF (reference sequence). The chain's CDR3 is CATSRATGPSGDTQYF. CDR3 in DNA: TGTGCCACCAGCAGGGCCACGGGACCCTCAGGAGATACGCAGTATTTT.

Details on this clonotype: One junction end does not reproduce the germline sequence, and a read error may be involved. The chain joins TRBV7-9 to TRBJ1-2, with D hard to call. Germline CDR1 SEHNR, CDR2 FQNEAQ (reference sequence). The CDR3 has 14 amino acids. The CDR3 sequence: CASSSRDGYNGYTF. As DNA, the CDR3 is TGTGCCAGCAGCTCAAGAGACGGCTATAATGGATACACCTTC.

There are a few counts of this clonotype. The rearrangement links TRBV6-2 or TRBV6-3 to TRBJ2-7, with 7 bases matching TRBD1. With 2 bases clipped from V and 7 bases from J, the junction kept 5 bases outside the gene matches. Per germline, CDR1 MNHEY and CDR2 SVGEGT. CDR3 length: 13 residues. As DNA, the CDR3 is TGTGCCAGCAGTTACACGGGACAGTCGGAGCAGTACTTC. Amino acids: CASSYTGQSEQYF.

The chain combines TRBV5-5 with TRBJ1-2; TRBD1 aligns across 9 bases. V was pared by 6 bases and J by 0 bases, with 6 bases of the junction left unmatched. CDR3 length equals 15 residues. The germline gives CDR1 SGHKS, CDR2 YYEKEE (reference sequence). The CDR3 DNA reads as TGTGCCAGCACCCAACAGGGGGCAGCTAACTATGGCTACACCTTC. This encodes CASTQQGAANYGYTF.

This clonotype was picked up a small number of times. The gene calls are TRBV3-1 and TRBJ2-1; 10 bases are a match to TRBD1. Germline values: CDR1 LGHDT, CDR2 YNNKEL (reference sequence). J was trimmed by 8 bases and V by 2 bases; bases with no gene match: 15. The length of the CDR3 is 18 residues. CDR3 in amino acids: CASSQSSGTGAPGYEQFF. CDR3 DNA sequence: TGTGCCAGCAGCCAAAGCTCGGGGACAGGGGCCCCCGGGTATGAGCAGTTCTTC.

The chain recombines TRBV6-5 with TRBJ1-1; D may be TRBD1 (5 bases). Trimming took 5 bases from V and 10 from J, leaving 17 bases between them. Germline assignment: CDR1 MNHEY and CDR2 SVGAGI. There are 13 residues in the CDR3. The CDR3: CASSGGTTGRAFF. CDR3 nucleotides: TGTGCCAGCAGTGGAGGGACCACGGGGAGAGCTTTCTTT.

This clonotype has more than one count but fewer than ten. The chain combines TRBV5-1 with TRBJ1-2, with D possibly TRBD1 on 5 matching bases. V was cut by 1 base and J by 8 bases, with 12 bases left in between. CDR1 and CDR2 from the germline V gene are SGHRS and YFSETQ. The CDR3 totals 13 residues. CDR3 nucleotide sequence: TGCGCCAGCAGCTTGTTCCAGGGTTGGGGCTACACCTTC. Its translation is CASSLFQGWGYTF.

V is TRBV4-1 and J is TRBJ1-5, with D maybe TRBD1 (5 bases). This CDR3 comprises 15 residues. Germline CDR1 MGHRA, CDR2 YSYEKL. The V gene lost 3 bases and the J gene lost 2 bases, with 11 bases spanning the gap. The CDR3: CASSHREERNQPQHF. DNA for the CDR3: TGCGCCAGCAGCCACAGGGAAGAACGCAATCAGCCCCAGCATTTT.

This clonotype was recorded a few times. The chain recombines TRBV21-1 with TRBJ1-1. TRBV21-1 is a known pseudogene. The CDR3 is 19 residues long. The CDR3: CASSKYRARTGCLNTEAFF. The DNA of the CDR3 is TGTGCCAGCAGCAAATACCGGGCCCGGACCGGCTGTTTGAACACTGAAGCTTTCTTT.

CDR3 protein: CASTHRRGQGSQDGYTF. CDR3 nucleotides: TGTGCCAGCACCCACCGGAGGGGACAGGGGTCGCAAGACGGCTACACCTTC. The gene calls are TRBV27 and TRBJ1-2; 10 bases fit TRBD1. Germline V gene data show CDR1 as MNHEY and CDR2 as SMNVEV (reference sequence). This CDR3 contains 17 residues. With 7 bases clipped from V and 8 bases from J, the junction kept 19 bases outside the gene matches.